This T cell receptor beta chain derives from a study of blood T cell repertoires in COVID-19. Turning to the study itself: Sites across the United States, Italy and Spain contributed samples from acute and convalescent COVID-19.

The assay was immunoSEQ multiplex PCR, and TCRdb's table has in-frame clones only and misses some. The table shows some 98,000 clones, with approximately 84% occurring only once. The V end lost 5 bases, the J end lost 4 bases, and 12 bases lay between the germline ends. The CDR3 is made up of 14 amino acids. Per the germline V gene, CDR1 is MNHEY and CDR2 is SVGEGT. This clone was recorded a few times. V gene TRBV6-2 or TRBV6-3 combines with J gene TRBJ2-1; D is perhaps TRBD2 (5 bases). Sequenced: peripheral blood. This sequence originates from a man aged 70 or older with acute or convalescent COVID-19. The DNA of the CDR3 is TGTGCCAGCAGTCGAACAGCGGATTACAATGAGCAGTTCTTC. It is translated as CASSRTADYNEQFF.